This TCR beta chain is from a study of cytomegalovirus exposure and HLA in healthy donors. Per germline, CDR1 MDHEN and CDR2 SYDVKM. V gave up 5 bases and J gave up 2 bases; unmatched junction bases: 10. The CDR3 spans 16 residues. Vbeta (60) and Jbeta (13) primers were used in the PCR. Profiling relied on immunoSEQ multiplex PCR, and the TCRdb table lists in-frame clones only, not all of them. The sample includes 140,000 or so clones, about 84% seen only once; the top ten take 3% to 3.5%. The source is a male donor in good health and CMV-seronegative. The chain links TRBV28 to TRBJ2-7; 9 nucleotides line up with TRBD2. The sequenced sample consisted of PBMCs. CDR3 sequence: CASSLIGSGRPYEQYF. CDR3 DNA sequence: TGTGCCAGCAGTCTTATAGGTAGCGGGAGACCCTACGAGCAGTACTTC.